These 25 T cell receptor beta chains share one sample of origin, sequenced in a study of cytomegalovirus exposure and HLA in healthy donors. A multiplex PCR was run with 60 Vbeta primers and 13 Jbeta primers. Method: immunoSEQ multiplex PCR; TCRdb's copy keeps in-frame clones and lacks some. Among about 180,000 clones listed, 79% were seen once. Material for sequencing was PBMCs. These TCRs come from a woman between 35 and 50 years old in good health and CMV-seronegative.

This clone showed up just a few times. This sequence joins TRBV4-3 and TRBJ2-7; 12 nucleotides match TRBD2. J gave up 3 bases and V 4 bases, and 4 bases lay outside the gene matches. CDR3 length: 15 amino acids. Per germline, CDR1 LGHNA and CDR2 YSLEER. CDR3 protein: CASSPGLAGYYEQYF. The CDR3 DNA reads TGCGCCAGCAGCCCCGGACTAGCGGGATACTACGAGCAGTACTTC.

This rearrangement joins TRBV29-1 to TRBJ1-3; 7 bases match TRBD1. This CDR3 has 16 amino acids. CDR1 and CDR2 from the germline V gene are SQVTM and ANQGSEA. Unmatched junction bases numbered 9, after V lost 4 bases and J lost 0 bases. The CDR3 reads CSVALTGSFSGNTIYF. The CDR3 nucleotides are TGCAGCGTTGCTCTGACAGGGAGCTTCTCTGGAAACACCATATATTTT.

The rearrangement uses TRBV28 and TRBJ2-5; D not resolved. V lost 6 bases and J 4 bases, leaving 18 bases between the germline ends. Looked up from germline, CDR1 is MDHEN and CDR2 is SYDVKM. The CDR3 consists of 15 residues. The CDR3 DNA reads TGTGCCAGCAGCCCCCCACCGCGCCGAGGAGAGACCCAGTACTTC. Protein: CASSPPPRRGETQYF.

Note on this clone: This specimen includes other DNA sequences encoding the same CDR3. The CDR3 reads CASSYSGGGYTF. In DNA form, the CDR3 reads TGTGCCAGCAGTTACTCGGGGGGAGGCTACACCTTC. V gene TRBV6-5 combines with J gene TRBJ1-2; weak D call: TRBD1 (5 bases). This CDR3 comprises 12 residues. V dropped 0 bases and J dropped 8 bases, with 7 bases sitting between them. Germline CDR1 reads MNHEY; CDR2 reads SVGAGI.

This clone has just a few counts. The V call is TRBV5-4, the J call TRBJ1-4; D is unclear. The germline V and J ends were trimmed by 4 bases and 7 bases, with 8 bases remaining between them. This CDR3 is built from 12 residues. CDR1 SGHNT and CDR2 YYREEE come from the germline V gene (reference sequence). The CDR3 sequence: CASSLDGEKLFF. CDR3 in DNA: TGTGCCAGCAGCCTAGACGGTGAAAAACTGTTTTTT.

The genes are TRBV6-1 and TRBJ2-3; 8 nucleotides agree with TRBD2. CDR3 length equals 15 residues. The germline gives CDR1 MNHNS, CDR2 SASEGT. J was trimmed by 1 base and V by 8 bases; bases with no gene match: 8. This CDR3 reads CASRPSGPGTDTQYF. Written as DNA, the CDR3 is TGTGCCAGCCGTCCTAGCGGGCCCGGCACAGATACGCAGTATTTT.

This chain links TRBV7-2 with TRBJ1-1; perhaps TRBD1 as D (5 bases). The CDR3 has 17 residues. The germline V and J ends were trimmed by 4 bases and 4 bases, with 22 bases remaining between them. Germline CDR1 is SGHTA and CDR2 is FQGNSA. Here the CDR3 reads CASSSNIGGQGGTEAFF. CDR3 bases: TGTGCCAGCAGCTCAAATATTGGCGGCCAGGGAGGCACTGAAGCTTTCTTT.

The chain joins TRBV15 to TRBJ1-3; 7 bases are a match to TRBD1. The V and J ends lost 0 bases and 6 bases, in that order; junction bases with no gene match: 5. CDR1 and CDR2 from the germline V gene are LNHNV and YYDKDF (reference sequence). The CDR3 has 15 residues. CDR3 nucleotide sequence: TGTGCCACCAGCAGAGAATACAGGGGACAAAACACCATATATTTT. Protein product: CATSREYRGQNTIYF.

The chain employs TRBV2 and TRBJ1-1; no firm D call. The CDR3 covers 17 residues. Trimming took off 6 bases at V and 10 bases at J, with 30 bases between the two ends. CDR1 and CDR2 from the germline V gene are SNHLY and FYNNEI. CDR3 sequence (DNA): TGTGCCAGCAGCCAGACTCGGCTGGTGGAAAGGACTACCGGAGCTTTCTTT. Protein product: CASSQTRLVERTTGAFF.

The chain joins TRBV7-6 to TRBJ2-2; D gene uncertain. The CDR3 totals 14 residues. V lost 2 bases and J lost 3, with 7 bases in between. Germline V gene data show CDR1 as SGHVS and CDR2 as FNYEAQ. The CDR3 sequence is CASSLRVDTGELFF. Here the CDR3 DNA reads TGTGCCAGCAGCTTACGGGTTGACACCGGGGAGCTGTTTTTT. Based on the CDR3 plus reference TRBV7-6 and TRBJ2-2, the full variable domain is GAGVSQSPRYKVTKRGQDVALRCDPISGHVSLYWYRQALGQGPEFLTYFNYEAQQDKSGLPNDRFSAERPEGSISTLTIQRTEQRDSAMYRCASSLRVDTGELFFGEGSRLTVL.

V and J are TRBV18 and TRBJ2-2, with 7 positions matching TRBD2. V shed 1 base, J shed 1 base, and the junction held 3 bases outside the gene matches. Germline-derived CDR1 and CDR2 are KGHSH and LQKENI. The CDR3 totals 16 residues. CDR3 amino acids: CASSPLSGVNTGELFF. CDR3 DNA sequence: TGTGCCAGCTCACCACTAAGCGGGGTGAACACCGGGGAGCTGTTTTTT.

The chain carries TRBV7-8 and TRBJ1-2; D may be TRBD1 (5 bases). V was clipped by 10 bases and J by 4 bases, with 22 bases between them. Per the germline V gene, CDR1 is SGHVS and CDR2 is FQNEAQ. CDR3 length: 15 amino acids. This CDR3 reads CATGSGGDRSYGYTF. For the CDR3, the DNA is TGTGCCACCGGAAGTGGGGGGGACCGGTCCTATGGCTACACCTTC. Variable domain in full (rest from reference TRBV7-8 and TRBJ1-2): GAGVSQSPRYKVAKRGQDVALRCDPISGHVSLFWYQQALGQGPEFLTYFQNEAQLDKSGLPSDRFFAERPEGSVSTLKIQRTQQEDSAVYLCATGSGGDRSYGYTFGSGTRLTVV.

The gene calls are TRBV2 and TRBJ2-6; a weak D match, TRBD1 (6 bases). V gave up 7 bases and J gave up 4 bases, with 14 bases separating them. CDR1 and CDR2 from the germline V gene are SNHLY and FYNNEI. This CDR3 is built from 15 residues. The DNA of the CDR3 is TGTGCCAGCACCCGAGGGGGTGGGGGGGCCAACGTCCTGACTTTC. As protein: CASTRGGGGANVLTF.

J is TRBJ2-7 and V is TRBV27, with TRBD2 identical over 11 bases. This CDR3 has 16 residues. V was pared by 5 bases and J by 3 bases, with 9 bases of the junction left unmatched. The germline CDR1 and CDR2 sequences are MNHEY and SMNVEV (reference sequence). The CDR3 loop reads CASSAGLAEFVYEQYF. The CDR3 nucleotides read TGTGCCAGCAGTGCGGGACTAGCGGAGTTTGTCTACGAGCAGTACTTC.

This chain's CDR3 is CAIREPGLAGGRRDTQYF. In DNA, the CDR3 is TGTGCCATCAGAGAACCGGGACTAGCGGGGGGGCGTCGAGATACGCAGTATTTT. The chain carries TRBV10-3 and TRBJ2-3; 16 nucleotides match TRBD2. The CDR3 totals 18 residues. The germline V gene encodes CDR1 ENHRY and CDR2 SYGVKD. Unmatched junction bases numbered 11, after V lost 6 bases and J lost 5 bases.

The V and J genes are TRBV11-2 and TRBJ2-3; 7 bases are a match to TRBD2. Germline V lookup: CDR1 SGHAT, CDR2 FQNNGV. V lost 0 bases to trimming and J lost 7 bases; unmatched junction nucleotides: 10. This CDR3 is built from 16 residues. CDR3 in amino acids: CASSLDRASGANTQYF. DNA for the CDR3: TGTGCCAGCAGCTTAGATCGGGCTAGCGGAGCAAATACGCAGTATTTT. Filled out from reference TRBV11-2 and TRBJ2-3, the complete variable domain reads EAGVAQSPRYKIIEKRQSVAFWCNPISGHATLYWYQQILGQGPKLLIQFQNNGVVDDSQLPKDRFSAERLKGVDSTLKIQPAKLEDSAVYLCASSLDRASGANTQYFGPGTRLTVL.

For the CDR3, the DNA is TGTGCCATCAGTGAGTCGGGGACTAGCGGCAATGAGCAGTTCTTC. Encoded protein: CAISESGTSGNEQFF. The chain employs TRBV10-3 and TRBJ2-1; 11 nucleotides align to TRBD2. The CDR3 extends over 15 amino acids. Per the germline V gene, CDR1 is ENHRY and CDR2 is SYGVKD. J gave up 6 bases and V 0 bases, and 1 base lay outside the gene matches.

V gene TRBV29-1 combines with J gene TRBJ2-1; D is unresolved. CDR3 size: 11 residues. Trimming removed 3 bases from V and 8 bases from J, with 8 bases in between. The germline CDR1 and CDR2 sequences are SQVTM and ANQGSEA. CDR3 coding DNA: TGCAGCGTTGATGTACTCCATGAGCAGTTCTTC. It encodes CSVDVLHEQFF.

V gene TRBV7-9 combines with J gene TRBJ1-2; 7 positions agree with TRBD1. The CDR3 consists of 13 residues. Germline trimming cut 5 bases from V and 8 bases from J; bases unmatched to any gene: 8. Germline V gene sequence: CDR1 SEHNR, CDR2 FQNEAQ (reference sequence). CDR3 protein: CASSPDREGGYTF. The DNA of the CDR3 is TGTGCCAGCAGCCCCGACAGGGAAGGAGGCTACACCTTC.

The chain uses TRBV7-3 and TRBJ2-3; TRBD2 aligns across 9 bases. V shed 1 base and J 2 bases; nucleotides not matched to a gene: 7. In germline, CDR1 is SGHTA, CDR2 FQGTGA. This CDR3 is built from 17 residues. The CDR3 sequence: CASSLMRGLAFTDTQYF. CDR3 DNA: TGTGCCAGCAGCTTAATGAGGGGACTAGCTTTCACAGATACGCAGTATTTT.

The chain combines TRBV2 with TRBJ2-5, with D hard to call. This CDR3 region has 12 residues. V gave up 11 bases and J gave up 0 bases, with 10 bases separating them. Germline V gives CDR1 SNHLY, CDR2 FYNNEI. The CDR3 region has the DNA TGTGCCGGAGCCGAGTACCAAGAGACCCAGTACTTC. It translates to CAGAEYQETQYF.

The V gene is TRBV5-6, the J gene TRBJ1-2, with a tentative D call TRBD1 (6 bases). Trimming took off 3 bases at V and 6 bases at J, with 12 bases between the two ends. Germline CDR1 is SGHDT and CDR2 is YYEEEE. This CDR3 is built from 13 residues. The CDR3 region is CASSSPTGNGYTF. The CDR3 coding sequence is TGTGCCAGCAGCTCGCCGACAGGCAATGGCTACACCTTC. The whole variable domain, filled in from reference TRBV5-6 and TRBJ1-2, reads DAGVTQSPTHLIKTRGQQVTLRCSPKSGHDTVSWYQQALGQGPQFIFQYYEEEERQRGNFPDRFSGHQFPNYSSELNVNALLLGDSALYLCASSSPTGNGYTFGSGTRLTVV.

The genes are TRBV28 and TRBJ1-5; D is perhaps TRBD1 (5 bases). Germline V gives CDR1 MDHEN, CDR2 SYDVKM. Trimming removed 5 bases at V and 5 bases at J, with 13 bases between. This CDR3 is built from 14 residues. CDR3 coding DNA: TGTGCCAGCAGTCCCTGGCGACAGCATCAGCCCCAGCATTTT. It translates to CASSPWRQHQPQHF.

The chain is built from TRBV5-1 and TRBJ1-1, with 9 positions matching TRBD1. CDR3 length equals 15 residues. The germline gives CDR1 SGHRS, CDR2 YFSETQ. With V trimmed by 4 bases and J by 7 bases, 11 bases remained unmatched. The CDR3 here is CASSLSTGQGVEAFF. The CDR3 DNA reads as TGCGCCAGCAGCCTATCGACGGGACAGGGTGTTGAAGCTTTCTTT. Full variable domain (outside the CDR3, taken from reference TRBV5-1 and TRBJ1-1): KAGVTQTPRYLIKTRGQQVTLSCSPISGHRSVSWYQQTPGQGLQFLFEYFSETQRNKGNFPGRFSGRQFSNSRSEMNVSTLELGDSALYLCASSLSTGQGVEAFFGQGTRLTVV.

The rearrangement links TRBV10-1 to TRBJ2-1; TRBD2 matches 9 bases. The CDR3 extends over 14 amino acids. V shed 3 bases and J 4 bases; nucleotides not matched to a gene: 1. Germline V gene data show CDR1 as WNHNN and CDR2 as SYGVQD (reference sequence). CDR3 amino acids: CASSESGGYNEQFF. In nucleotides, the CDR3 is TGCGCCAGCAGTGAAAGCGGGGGGTACAATGAGCAGTTCTTC.